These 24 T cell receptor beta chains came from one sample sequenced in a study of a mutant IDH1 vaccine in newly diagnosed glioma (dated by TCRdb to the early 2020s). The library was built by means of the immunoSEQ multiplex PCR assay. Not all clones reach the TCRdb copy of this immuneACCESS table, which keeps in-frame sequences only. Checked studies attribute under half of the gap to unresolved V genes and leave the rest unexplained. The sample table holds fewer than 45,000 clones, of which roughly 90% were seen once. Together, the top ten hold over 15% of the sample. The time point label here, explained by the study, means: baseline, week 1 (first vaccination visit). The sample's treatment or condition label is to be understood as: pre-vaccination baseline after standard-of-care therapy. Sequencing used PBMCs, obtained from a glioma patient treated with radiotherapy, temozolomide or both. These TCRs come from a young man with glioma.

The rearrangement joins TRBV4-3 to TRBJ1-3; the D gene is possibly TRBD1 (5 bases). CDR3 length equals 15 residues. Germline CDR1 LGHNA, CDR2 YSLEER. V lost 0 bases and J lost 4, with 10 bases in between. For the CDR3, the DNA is TGCGCCAGCAGCCAAGATCCCCAGGGAGGAAACACCATATATTTT. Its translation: CASSQDPQGGNTIYF.

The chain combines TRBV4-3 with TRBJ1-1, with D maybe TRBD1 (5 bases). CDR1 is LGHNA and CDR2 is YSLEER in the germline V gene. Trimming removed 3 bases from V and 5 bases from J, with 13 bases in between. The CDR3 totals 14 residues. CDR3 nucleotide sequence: TGCGCCAGCAGCCAGGACATTTTGGGAACTGAAGCTTTCTTT. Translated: CASSQDILGTEAFF.

The CDR3 sequence is CASSSTGGASQPQHF. The CDR3 coding sequence is TGTGCCAGCAGCTCCACAGGGGGCGCAAGTCAGCCCCAGCATTTT. The V call is TRBV7-9, the J call TRBJ1-5, with 9 bases identical to TRBD1. J gave up 6 bases and V 4 bases, and 7 bases lay outside the gene matches. The CDR3 totals 15 residues. Germline loops: CDR1 SEHNR, CDR2 FQNEAQ (reference sequence). Together with reference TRBV7-9 and TRBJ1-5, the CDR3 gives the full variable domain: DTGVSQNPRHKITKRGQNVTFRCDPISEHNRLYWYRQTLGQGPEFLTYFQNEAQLEKSRLLSDRFSAERPKGSFSTLEIQRTEQGDSAMYLCASSSTGGASQPQHFGDGTRLSIL.

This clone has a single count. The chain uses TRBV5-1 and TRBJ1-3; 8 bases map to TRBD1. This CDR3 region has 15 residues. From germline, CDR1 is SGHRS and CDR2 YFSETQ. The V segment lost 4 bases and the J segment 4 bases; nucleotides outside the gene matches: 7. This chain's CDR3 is CASSPTGGYGNTIYF. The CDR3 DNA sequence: TGCGCCAGCAGCCCTACAGGGGGTTACGGAAACACCATATATTTT.

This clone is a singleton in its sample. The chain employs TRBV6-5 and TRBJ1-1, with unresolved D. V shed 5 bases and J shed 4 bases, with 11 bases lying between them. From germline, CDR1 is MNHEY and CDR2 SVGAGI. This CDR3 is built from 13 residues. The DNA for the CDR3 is TGTGCCAGCAGTGTCCGGGGTGGCACTGAAGCTTTCTTT. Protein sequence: CASSVRGGTEAFF.

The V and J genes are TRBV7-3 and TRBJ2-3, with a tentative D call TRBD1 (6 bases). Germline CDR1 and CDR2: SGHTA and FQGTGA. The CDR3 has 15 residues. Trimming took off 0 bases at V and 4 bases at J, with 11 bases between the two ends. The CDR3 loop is CASSLTLGHSDTQYF. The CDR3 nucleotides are TGTGCCAGCAGCTTAACGTTGGGACACTCAGATACGCAGTATTTT. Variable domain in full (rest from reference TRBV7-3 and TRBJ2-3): GAGVSQTPSNKVTEKGKYVELRCDPISGHTALYWYRQSLGQGPEFLIYFQGTGAADDSGLPNDRFFAVRPEGSVSTLKIQRTERGDSAVYLCASSLTLGHSDTQYFGPGTRLTVL.

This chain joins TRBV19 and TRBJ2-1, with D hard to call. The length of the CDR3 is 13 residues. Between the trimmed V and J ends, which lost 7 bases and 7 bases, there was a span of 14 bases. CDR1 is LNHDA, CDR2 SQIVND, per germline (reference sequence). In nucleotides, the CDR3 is TGTGCCAGTACTGACCGACACGGAAATGAGCAGTTCTTC. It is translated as CASTDRHGNEQFF.

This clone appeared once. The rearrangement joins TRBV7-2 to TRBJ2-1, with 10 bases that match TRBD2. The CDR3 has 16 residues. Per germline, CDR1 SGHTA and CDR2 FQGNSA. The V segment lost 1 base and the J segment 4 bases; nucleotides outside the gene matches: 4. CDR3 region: CASSLDRTSGYNEQFF. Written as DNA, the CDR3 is TGTGCCAGCAGCTTAGATAGGACTAGCGGTTACAATGAGCAGTTCTTC.

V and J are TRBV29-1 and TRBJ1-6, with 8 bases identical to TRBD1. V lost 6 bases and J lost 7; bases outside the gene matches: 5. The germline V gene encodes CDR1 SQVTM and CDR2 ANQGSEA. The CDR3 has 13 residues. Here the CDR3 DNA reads TGCAGCGTGCGGACAGGGAGCAATTCACCCCTCCACTTT. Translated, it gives CSVRTGSNSPLHF.

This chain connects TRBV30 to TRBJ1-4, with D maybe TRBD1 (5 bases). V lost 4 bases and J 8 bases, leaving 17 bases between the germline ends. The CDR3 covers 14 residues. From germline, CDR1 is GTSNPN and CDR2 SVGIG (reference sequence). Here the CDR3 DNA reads TGTGCCTGGAACTTTGGGGGAACGGGCGAAAAACTGTTTTTT. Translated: CAWNFGGTGEKLFF.

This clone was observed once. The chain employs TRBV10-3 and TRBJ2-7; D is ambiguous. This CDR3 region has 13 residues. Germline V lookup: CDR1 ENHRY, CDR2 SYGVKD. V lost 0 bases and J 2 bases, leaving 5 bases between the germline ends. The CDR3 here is CAISESPAYEQYF. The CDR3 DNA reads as TGTGCCATCAGTGAGTCCCCCGCCTACGAGCAGTACTTC.

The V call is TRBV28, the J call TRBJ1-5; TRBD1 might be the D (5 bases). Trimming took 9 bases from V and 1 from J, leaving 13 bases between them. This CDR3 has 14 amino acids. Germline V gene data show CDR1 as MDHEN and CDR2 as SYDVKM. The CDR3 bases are TGTGCCAGTTTCGGGGCGGAAAGCAATCAGCCCCAGCATTTT. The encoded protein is CASFGAESNQPQHF. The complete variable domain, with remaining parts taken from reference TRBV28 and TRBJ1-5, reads DVKVTQSSRYLVKRTGEKVFLECVQDMDHENMFWYRQDPGLGLRLIYFSYDVKMKEKGDIPEGYSVSREKKERFSLILESASTNQTSMYLCASFGAESNQPQHFGDGTRLSIL.

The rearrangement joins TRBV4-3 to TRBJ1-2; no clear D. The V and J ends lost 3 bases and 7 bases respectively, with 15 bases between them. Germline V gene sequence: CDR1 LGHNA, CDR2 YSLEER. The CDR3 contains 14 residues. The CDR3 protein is CASSQYSSSGGYTF. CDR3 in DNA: TGCGCCAGCAGCCAGTACAGTTCTAGTGGTGGCTACACCTTC.

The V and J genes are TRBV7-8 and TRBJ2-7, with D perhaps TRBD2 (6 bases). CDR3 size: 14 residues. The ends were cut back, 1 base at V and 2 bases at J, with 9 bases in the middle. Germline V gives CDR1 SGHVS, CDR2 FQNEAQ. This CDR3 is CASSLGEVAYEQYF. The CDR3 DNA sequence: TGTGCCAGCAGCTTAGGGGAGGTCGCCTACGAGCAGTACTTC.

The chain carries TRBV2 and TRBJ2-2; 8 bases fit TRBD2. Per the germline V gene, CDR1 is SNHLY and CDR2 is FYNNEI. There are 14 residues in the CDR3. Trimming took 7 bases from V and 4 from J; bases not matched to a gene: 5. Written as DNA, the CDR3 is TGTGCCAGCATTGCGGGAGGAACCACCGGGGAGCTGTTTTTT. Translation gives CASIAGGTTGELFF.

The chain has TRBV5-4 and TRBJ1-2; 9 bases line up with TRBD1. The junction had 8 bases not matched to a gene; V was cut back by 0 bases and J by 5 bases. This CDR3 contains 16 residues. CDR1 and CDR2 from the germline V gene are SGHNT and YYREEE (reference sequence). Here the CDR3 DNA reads TGTGCCAGCAGCTTGGCCGGGGACAGGGTTCGGTATGGCTACACCTTC. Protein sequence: CASSLAGDRVRYGYTF.

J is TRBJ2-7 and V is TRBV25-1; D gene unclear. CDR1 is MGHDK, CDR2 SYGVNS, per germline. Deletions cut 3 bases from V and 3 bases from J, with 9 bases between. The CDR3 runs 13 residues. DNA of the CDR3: TGTGCCAGCAGTGAGTGGCCAAACTACGAGCAGTACTTC. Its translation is CASSEWPNYEQYF.

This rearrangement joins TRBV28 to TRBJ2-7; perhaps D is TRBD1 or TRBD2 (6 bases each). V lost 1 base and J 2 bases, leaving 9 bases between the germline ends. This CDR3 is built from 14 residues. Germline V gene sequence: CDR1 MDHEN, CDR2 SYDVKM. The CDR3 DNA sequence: TGTGCCAGCAGTTTATCGGGGGCGACCTACGAGCAGTACTTC. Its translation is CASSLSGATYEQYF.

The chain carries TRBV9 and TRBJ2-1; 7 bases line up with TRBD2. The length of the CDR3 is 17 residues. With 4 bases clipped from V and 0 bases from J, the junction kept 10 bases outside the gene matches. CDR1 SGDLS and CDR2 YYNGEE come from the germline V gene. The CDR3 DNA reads TGTGCCAGCAGCTTAGAAGACCGGGACTACTCCTACAATGAGCAGTTCTTC. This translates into CASSLEDRDYSYNEQFF.

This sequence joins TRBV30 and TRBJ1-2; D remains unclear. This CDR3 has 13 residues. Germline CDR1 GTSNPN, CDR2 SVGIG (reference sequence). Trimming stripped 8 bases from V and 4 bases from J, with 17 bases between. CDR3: CAHYTGVGYGYTF. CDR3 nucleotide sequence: TGTGCCCATTATACTGGGGTCGGCTATGGCTACACCTTC. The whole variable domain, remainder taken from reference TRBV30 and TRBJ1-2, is SQTIHQWPATLVQPVGSPLSLECTVEGTSNPNLYWYRQAAGRGLQLLFYSVGIGQISSEVPQNLSASRPQDRQFILSSKKLLLSDSGFYLCAHYTGVGYGYTFGSGTRLTVV.

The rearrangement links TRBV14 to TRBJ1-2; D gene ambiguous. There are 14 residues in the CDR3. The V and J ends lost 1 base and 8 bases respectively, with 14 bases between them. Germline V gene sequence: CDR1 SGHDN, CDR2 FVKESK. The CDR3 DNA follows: TGTGCCAGCAGCCAAGTGGGAGGCAGGAACGGCTACACCTTC. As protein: CASSQVGGRNGYTF.

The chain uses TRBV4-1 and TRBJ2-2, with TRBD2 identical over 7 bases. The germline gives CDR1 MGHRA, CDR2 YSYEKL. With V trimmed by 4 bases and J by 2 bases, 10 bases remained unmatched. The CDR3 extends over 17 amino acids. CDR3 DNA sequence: TGCGCCAGCAGCCCCCGTGGGGGGGTCCCCAACACCGGGGAGCTGTTTTTT. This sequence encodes CASSPRGGVPNTGELFF.

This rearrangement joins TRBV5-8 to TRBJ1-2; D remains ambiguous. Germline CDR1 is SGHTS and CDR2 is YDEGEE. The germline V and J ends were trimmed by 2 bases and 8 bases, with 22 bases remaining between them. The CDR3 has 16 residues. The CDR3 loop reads CASSFEPPGIVEGYTF. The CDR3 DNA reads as TGTGCCAGCAGCTTTGAGCCACCGGGGATTGTGGAAGGCTACACCTTC.

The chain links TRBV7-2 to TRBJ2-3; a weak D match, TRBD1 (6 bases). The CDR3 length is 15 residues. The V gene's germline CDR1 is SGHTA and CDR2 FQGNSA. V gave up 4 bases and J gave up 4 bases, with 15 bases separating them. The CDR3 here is CASSSQGKSADTQYF. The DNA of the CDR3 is TGTGCCAGCAGCTCCCAGGGGAAAAGTGCAGATACGCAGTATTTT.